The TCR beta chain under discussion was sequenced for a study of OX40 agonist ivuxolimab in advanced cancers. Study as a whole: People in dose escalation had one of these cancers: hepatocellular carcinoma, melanoma, renal cell or head and neck cancer.

V shed 8 bases and J 2 bases; nucleotides not matched to a gene: 2. The CDR3 is 11 amino acids. The germline V gene has CDR1 GTSNPN and CDR2 SVGIG (reference sequence). Only in-frame clones appear in the TCRdb table, and some are missing; sequencing was by immunoSEQ multiplex PCR. The data show approximately 82,000 clones, with roughly 92% seen just once and about 0.7% held by the top ten. The source was CD4+ or CD8+ T cells sorted from blood, collected in a trial of the OX40 agonist ivuxolimab. The chain employs TRBV30 and TRBJ2-5; 7 bases align to TRBD1. This clonotype originated in an adult with an advanced solid tumor such as melanoma, head and neck, liver or kidney cancer. The CDR3 here is CAGTEQETQYF. The CDR3 DNA reads TGTGCCGGGACAGAGCAAGAGACCCAGTACTTC.